In its sample, the clone carrying this T cell receptor (beta chain) was seen a few times. Its target is not known. This entry comes from a study of T cells in localized non-small cell lung cancer. Study results and caveats: Clonality peaked in uninvolved adjacent lung rather than tumor. Longer survival (overall) was linked to higher T cell density in blood. Since sequencing was restricted to only one region of the tumor, intratumor heterogeneity remains a possibility. A median of approximately 50 clones ranked among the top 100 in tumor appeared in adjacent lung.

TCRdb keeps only in-frame clones here, not all; method: immunoSEQ multiplex PCR. The repertoire holds around 30,000 clones, with around 94% as singletons. The germline V and J ends were trimmed by 2 bases and 3 bases, with 8 bases remaining between them. Looked up from germline, CDR1 is WSHSY and CDR2 is SAAADI. The length of the CDR3 is 13 residues. This sample comprised peripheral blood, obtained before any cancer treatment. This sequence originates from a woman between 35 and 75 years old with stage I lung adenocarcinoma. This chain uses TRBV10-2 with TRBJ2-7, with D unclear. The CDR3, as DNA: TGCGCCAGCAGTGAGGCCCCAAACTACGAGCAGTACTTC. It is translated as CASSEAPNYEQYF.